These T cell receptor beta chains were read from a single sample in a study of vaccination effects on CD4 cells after COVID-19. The table came from immunoSEQ multiplex PCR; TCRdb's copy has only in-frame clones and leaves some out. The sample has 25,000 to 30,000 clones, over 65% seen once; the top ten hold approximately 10%. No antigen is known for these receptors. Sequenced here: CD4+ T cells from PBMCs cultured with HCoV-NL63 spike peptides, sampled after COVID-19 vaccination. The receptors come from a human donor who received a COVID-19 vaccine. Each CDR3 is given with its conserved first and last residue. The order of the fields is V gene, J gene, clone size, D gene, CDR3 protein, CDR3 DNA. The D gene is left open where the match is weak. Not all rows give a size; the values are once, few, many and, for expanded clones, a class.

TRBV9,TRBJ1-4,once,TRBD1,CASSSPDRGDEKLFF,TGTGCCAGCAGCTCCCCTGACAGGGGGGACGAAAAACTGTTTTTT
TRBV19,TRBJ1-5,NA,TRBD1,CASRGTDRASSNQPQHF,TGTGCCAGTAGGGGAACGGACAGGGCGTCAAGCAATCAGCCCCAGCATTTT
TRBV5-1,TRBJ2-1,NA,NA,CASSLTSYNEQFF,TGCGCCAGCAGCTTGACTAGCTACAATGAGCAGTTCTTC
TRBV3-1/TRBV3-2,TRBJ1-4,NA,NA,CASSQGVTGLNEKLFF,TGTGCCAGCAGCCAAGGGGTGACAGGCCTTAATGAAAAACTGTTTTTT
TRBV13,TRBJ2-3,NA,NA,CASSLVLPQSRTDTQYF,TGTGCCAGCAGCTTAGTTCTCCCCCAATCCCGCACAGATACGCAGTATTTT
TRBV10-1,TRBJ1-1,medium-sized,TRBD1,CASSGLGQANTEAFF,TGCGCCAGCAGTGGGCTCGGACAGGCGAACACTGAAGCTTTCTTT
TRBV6-5,TRBJ2-7,once,NA,CASIRDTTGEQYF,TGTGCCAGCATCCGAGACACAACCGGAGAGCAGTACTTC
TRBV20-1,TRBJ2-5,NA,TRBD1,CSATDRAETQYF,TGCAGTGCTACTGACAGGGCGGAGACCCAGTACTTC
TRBV3-1/TRBV3-2,TRBJ2-5,NA,NA,CASSQGRVETQYF,TGTGCCAGCAGCCAAGGCCGGGTCGAGACCCAGTACTTC
TRBV30,TRBJ1-2,NA,NA,CAWSFTPDNYGYTF,TGTGCCTGGAGTTTTACCCCCGATAACTATGGCTACACCTTC
TRBV27,TRBJ2-5,NA,NA,CASSTRVRETQYF,TGTGCCAGCAGCACCAGGGTACGAGAGACCCAGTACTTC
TRBV13,TRBJ2-3,NA,TRBD2,CASSPGLAGGGDTQYF,TGTGCCAGCAGCCCGGGACTAGCGGGAGGGGGAGATACGCAGTATTTT
TRBV12-5,TRBJ1-2,NA,TRBD1,CASGPAGTGGAVSGYTF,TGTGCTAGTGGTCCTGCGGGGACAGGGGGCGCCGTCAGTGGCTACACCTTC
TRBV5-1,TRBJ2-7,few,NA,CASSLRTVSYEQYF,TGCGCCAGCAGCTTGAGAACGGTATCCTACGAGCAGTACTTC
TRBV2,TRBJ2-7,NA,TRBD1,CASRKRTGIDYEQYF,TGTGCCAGCAGGAAAAGGACAGGGATAGACTACGAGCAGTACTTC
TRBV9,TRBJ2-1,NA,TRBD2,CASSLPPSGTSATTGEQFF,TGTGCCAGCAGCCTACCTCCGTCCGGGACTAGCGCTACTACGGGTGAGCAGTTCTTC
TRBV18,TRBJ2-1,NA,NA,CASSPTRNNEQFF,TGTGCCAGCTCACCAACTAGGAACAATGAGCAGTTCTTC
TRBV5-1,TRBJ2-1,NA,NA,CASSSTGTNYNEQFF,TGCGCCAGCAGCTCTACCGGGACAAATTACAATGAGCAGTTCTTC
TRBV24-1,TRBJ2-1,NA,TRBD1,CATSDGWDRGNNEQFF,TGTGCCACCAGTGATGGGTGGGACAGAGGAAACAATGAGCAGTTCTTC
TRBV5-1,TRBJ1-2,NA,TRBD1,CASSSGQGGYGYTF,TGCGCCAGCAGCTCGGGACAGGGAGGCTATGGCTACACCTTC
TRBV10-1,TRBJ2-1,few,TRBD2,CASSEFQRTSGVEQFF,TGCGCCAGCAGTGAGTTTCAAAGGACTAGCGGAGTCGAGCAGTTCTTC
TRBV27,TRBJ2-3,NA,NA,CASSPPGWMDTQYF,TGTGCCAGCAGTCCACCGGGCTGGATGGATACGCAGTATTTT